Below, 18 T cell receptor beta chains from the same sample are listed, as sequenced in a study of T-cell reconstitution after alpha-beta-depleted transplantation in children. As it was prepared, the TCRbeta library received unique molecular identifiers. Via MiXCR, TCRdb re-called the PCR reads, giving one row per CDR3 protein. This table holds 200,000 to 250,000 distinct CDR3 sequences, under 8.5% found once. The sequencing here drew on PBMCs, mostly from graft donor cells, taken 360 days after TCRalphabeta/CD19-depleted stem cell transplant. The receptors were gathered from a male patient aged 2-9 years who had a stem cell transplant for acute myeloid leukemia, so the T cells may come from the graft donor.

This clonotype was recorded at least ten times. The CDR3 DNA is TGTGCCATCAGGGGGACAGGGACGACCGGGGAGCTGTTTTTT. This sequence encodes CAIRGTGTTGELFF. This chain connects TRBV10-3 to TRBJ2-2, with TRBD1 matching over 9 bases. The CDR3 is 14 amino acids. The junction had 4 bases not matched to a gene; V was cut back by 6 bases and J by 5 bases. Germline V gene lookup returns CDR1 ENHRY and CDR2 SYGVKD.

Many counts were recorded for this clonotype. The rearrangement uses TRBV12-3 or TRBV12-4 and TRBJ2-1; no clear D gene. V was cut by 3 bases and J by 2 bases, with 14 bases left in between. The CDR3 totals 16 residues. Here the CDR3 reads CASSLTTLTTYNEQFF. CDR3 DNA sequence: TGTGCCAGCAGTTTGACAACCCTGACCACCTACAATGAGCAGTTCTTC.

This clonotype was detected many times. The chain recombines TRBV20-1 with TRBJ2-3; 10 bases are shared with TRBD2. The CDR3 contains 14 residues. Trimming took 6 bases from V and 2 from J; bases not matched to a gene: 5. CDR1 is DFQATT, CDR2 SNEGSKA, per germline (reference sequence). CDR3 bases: TGCAGTGCAAAACTAGCGGGGCTCACAGATACGCAGTATTTT. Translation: CSAKLAGLTDTQYF.

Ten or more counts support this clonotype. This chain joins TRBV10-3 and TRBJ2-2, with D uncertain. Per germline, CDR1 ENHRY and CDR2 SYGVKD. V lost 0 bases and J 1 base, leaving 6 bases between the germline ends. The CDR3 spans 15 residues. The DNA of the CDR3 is TGTGCCATCAGTGAGTCACGGCAGAACACCGGGGAGCTGTTTTTT. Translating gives CAISESRQNTGELFF.

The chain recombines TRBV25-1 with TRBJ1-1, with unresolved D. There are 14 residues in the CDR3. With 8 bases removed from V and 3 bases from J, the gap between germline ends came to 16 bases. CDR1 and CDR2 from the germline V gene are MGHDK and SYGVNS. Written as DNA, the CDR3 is TGTGCCAGCGGTTTCGAGGGCCAGGACACTGAAGCTTTCTTT. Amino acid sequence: CASGFEGQDTEAFF.

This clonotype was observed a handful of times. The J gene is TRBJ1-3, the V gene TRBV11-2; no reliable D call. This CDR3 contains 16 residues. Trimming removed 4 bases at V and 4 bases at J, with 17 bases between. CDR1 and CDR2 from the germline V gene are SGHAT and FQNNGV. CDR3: CASSSTSRQPGNTIYF. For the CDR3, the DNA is TGTGCCAGCAGCTCAACCTCCCGGCAGCCCGGAAACACCATATATTTT.

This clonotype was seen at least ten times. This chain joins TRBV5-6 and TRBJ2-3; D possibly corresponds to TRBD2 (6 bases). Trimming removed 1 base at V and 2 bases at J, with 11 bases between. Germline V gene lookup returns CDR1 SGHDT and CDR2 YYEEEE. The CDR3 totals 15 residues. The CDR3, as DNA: TGTGCCAGCAGCTTGATCGGGGGATTCACAGATACGCAGTATTTT. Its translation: CASSLIGGFTDTQYF. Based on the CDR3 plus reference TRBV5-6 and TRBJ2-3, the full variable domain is DAGVTQSPTHLIKTRGQQVTLRCSPKSGHDTVSWYQQALGQGPQFIFQYYEEEERQRGNFPDRFSGHQFPNYSSELNVNALLLGDSALYLCASSLIGGFTDTQYFGPGTRLTVL.

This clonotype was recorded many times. CDR3 DNA sequence: TGTGCCATCGCTCGGGGGAGGTTAGAGACCCAGTACTTC. This encodes CAIARGRLETQYF. V usage is TRBV10-3 and J usage is TRBJ2-5; D is perhaps TRBD2 (6 bases). The CDR3 has 13 residues. Per germline, CDR1 ENHRY and CDR2 SYGVKD. V lost 8 bases and J lost 4, with 14 bases in between.

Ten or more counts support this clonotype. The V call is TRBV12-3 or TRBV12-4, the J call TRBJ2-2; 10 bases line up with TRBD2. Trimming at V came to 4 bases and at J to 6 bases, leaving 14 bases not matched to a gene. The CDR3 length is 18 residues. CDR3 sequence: CASSSGVAGGRYAGELFF. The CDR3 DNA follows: TGTGCCAGCAGTTCTGGGGTAGCGGGAGGCCGGTATGCCGGGGAGCTGTTTTTT.

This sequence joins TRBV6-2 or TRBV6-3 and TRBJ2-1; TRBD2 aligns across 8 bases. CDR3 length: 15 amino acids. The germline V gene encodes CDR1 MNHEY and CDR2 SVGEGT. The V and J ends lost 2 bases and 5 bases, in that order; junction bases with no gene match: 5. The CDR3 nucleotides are TGTGCCAGCAGTTACGTGCGGGAGGTCGACAATGAGCAGTTCTTC. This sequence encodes CASSYVREVDNEQFF.

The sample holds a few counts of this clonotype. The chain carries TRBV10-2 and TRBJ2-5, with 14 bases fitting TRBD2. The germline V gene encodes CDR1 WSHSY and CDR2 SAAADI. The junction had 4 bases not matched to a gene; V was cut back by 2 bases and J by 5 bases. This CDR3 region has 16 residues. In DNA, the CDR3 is TGCGCCAGCAGTGAGCCGGGACTAGCGGGGGTGGAGACCCAGTACTTC. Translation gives CASSEPGLAGVETQYF.

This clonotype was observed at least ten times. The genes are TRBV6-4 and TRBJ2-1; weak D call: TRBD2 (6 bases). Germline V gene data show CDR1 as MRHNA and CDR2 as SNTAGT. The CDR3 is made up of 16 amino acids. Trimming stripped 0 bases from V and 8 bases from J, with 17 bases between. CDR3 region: CASSDSDYGGIHEQFF. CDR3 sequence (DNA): TGTGCCAGCAGTGACTCGGACTATGGGGGTATTCATGAGCAGTTCTTC.

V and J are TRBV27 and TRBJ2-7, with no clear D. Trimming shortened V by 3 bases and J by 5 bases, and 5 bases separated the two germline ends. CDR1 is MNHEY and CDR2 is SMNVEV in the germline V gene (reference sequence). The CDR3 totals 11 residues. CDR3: CASSFGNEQYF. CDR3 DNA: TGTGCCAGCAGTTTTGGGAACGAGCAGTACTTC.

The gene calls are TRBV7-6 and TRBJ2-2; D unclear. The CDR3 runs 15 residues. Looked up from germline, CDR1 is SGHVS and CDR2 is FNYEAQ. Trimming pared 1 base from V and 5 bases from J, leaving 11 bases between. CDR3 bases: TGTGCCAGCAGCTTAGGGTCGGGCTCTACCGGGGAGCTGTTTTTT. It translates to CASSLGSGSTGELFF.

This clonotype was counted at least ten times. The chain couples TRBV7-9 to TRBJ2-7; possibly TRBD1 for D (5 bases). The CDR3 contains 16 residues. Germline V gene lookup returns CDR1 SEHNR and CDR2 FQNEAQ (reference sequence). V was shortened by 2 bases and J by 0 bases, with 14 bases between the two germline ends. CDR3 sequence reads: CASSLQRNRFSYEQYF. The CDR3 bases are TGTGCCAGCAGCTTACAACGCAACAGGTTCTCCTACGAGCAGTACTTC.

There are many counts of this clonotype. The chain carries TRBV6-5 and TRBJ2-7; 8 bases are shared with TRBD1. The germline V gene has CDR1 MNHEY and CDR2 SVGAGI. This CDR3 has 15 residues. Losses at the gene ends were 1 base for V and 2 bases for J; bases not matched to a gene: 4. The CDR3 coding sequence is TGTGCCAGCAGTTACTACGGGACAGGTCCCTACGAGCAGTACTTC. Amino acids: CASSYYGTGPYEQYF.

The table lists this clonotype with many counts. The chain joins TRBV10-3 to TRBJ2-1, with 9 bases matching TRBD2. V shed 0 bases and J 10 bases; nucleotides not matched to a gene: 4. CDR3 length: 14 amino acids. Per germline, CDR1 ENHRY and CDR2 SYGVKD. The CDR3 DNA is TGTGCCATCAGTGAGTCCGCGGGGGGGCCGGAGCAGTTCTTC. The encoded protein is CAISESAGGPEQFF.

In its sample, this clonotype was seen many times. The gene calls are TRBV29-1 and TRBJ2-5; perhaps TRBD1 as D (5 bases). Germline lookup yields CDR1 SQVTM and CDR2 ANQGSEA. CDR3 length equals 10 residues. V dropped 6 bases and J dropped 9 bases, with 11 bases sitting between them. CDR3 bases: TGCAGCGTCCAGCTGGGGCCCCAGTACTTC. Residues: CSVQLGPQYF.